This T cell receptor beta chain was retrieved from a study of blood T cell repertoires in COVID-19. Study-wide context: In each case, the material was cDNA or gDNA derived from T cells, B-cell-depleted T cells, or PBMCs.

V gave up 0 bases and J gave up 5 bases, with 14 bases separating them. CDR1 is LGHNT and CDR2 is FRNRAP in the germline V gene. The CDR3 is 15 residues long. In the source study's methods: Amplified reference gene primers provided the basis for estimating nucleated cell counts. Only in-frame clones appear in the TCRdb table, and some are missing; sequencing was by immunoSEQ multiplex PCR. Clone size and V and J calls were adopted from that table, with D and trimming inferred from the DNA. Of 180,000 or so clones in the sample, 70% to 90% are singletons; the top ten hold 9.8%. Sequencing was carried out using peripheral blood. The clonotype originates from an elderly woman with acute or convalescent COVID-19. V and J are TRBV12-5 and TRBJ2-7, with a possible D match to TRBD2 (6 bases). CDR3 residues: CASGLVLGGKDEQYF. CDR3 bases: TGTGCTAGTGGTTTGGTACTTGGGGGGAAGGACGAGCAGTACTTC.